What follows is one T cell receptor (beta chain) and its context. What it recognizes is unknown. Profiling relied on immunoSEQ multiplex PCR, and the TCRdb table lists in-frame clones only, not all of them. This table has roughly 70,000 clones, 80% appearing once. The data were obtained in a study of T cell responses to AZD1222 COVID-19 vaccine. Second-dose recipients at about 4 or about 12 weeks were treated as one pooled group. Germline loops: CDR1 SGHDT, CDR2 YYEEEE. This CDR3 has 15 residues. V lost 3 bases and J lost 5; bases outside the gene matches: 5. Study conclusions and caveats: The study sampled repertoires only after the peak T cell response. Per reports, nearly half of all spike-specific TCRs target regions that are unmutated in variants. Seropositive status at baseline applied to only 6 or 7 AZD1222 recipients.

Sequences were derived from peripheral blood, sampled 28 days after the second AZD1222 dose. The clonotype originates from an adult who received the AZD1222 COVID-19 vaccine. V usage is TRBV5-6 and J usage is TRBJ2-2; TRBD1 matches at 9 bases. The CDR3 DNA follows: TGTGCCAGCAGCTCTACAGGGGGCTATACCGGGGAGCTGTTTTTT. This sequence encodes CASSSTGGYTGELFF.